This T cell receptor beta chain was sequenced for a study of shared clonotypes between healthy human individuals (dated by TCRdb to between 2020 and 2021). Background for the entire study: The cohort included a few men and a couple of women between 18 and 49 years of age. For each donor, three plates each were used for CD4 naive and CD4 memory, two plates were used for CD8 naive, and one plate was used for CD8 memory. Blood TCR repertoires of four to six healthy adults were deeply sequenced to estimate repertoire size and the extent of clonotype sharing between individuals. Different laboratories and diverse techniques were used to prepare libraries and sequence TCR repertoires, to increase sequencing depth and limit assay-specific biases. Leukapheresis yielded between about 0.9 and 9.5 billion PBMCs per donor.

TCR CDR3 regions were amplified from genomic DNA by multiplex PCR using the deep immunoSEQ assay. Genomic DNA extracted from each cell subset was distributed evenly over all wells of several immunoSEQ 96-well plates, and each plate served as one replicate. For sorted subsets, each replicate PCR was loaded with 150 to 250 ng genomic DNA, equivalent to approximately 27,000 T cell genomes. The purified libraries were quantified using a Qubit 3.0 fluorometer, sized with a Bioanalyzer 2100, and then quantified again using the KAPA Library Quantification kit. A separate single-read 150-cycle Illumina NextSeq 550 flow cell was used to sequence each immunoSEQ 96-well plate. The paper's processing steps were these. The immunoSEQ output contained only junctional sequences without quality scores, so filtering could not match that applied to full-length reads. Sequences were annotated with PyIR, a Python wrapper for IgBLAST v1.9, and V/J genes and CDR3 were assigned using IMGT germline references. Reads were filtered out if the reads had weak V/J assignments (E-value above 1e-6), no CDR3, stop codons, out-of-frame junctions, or ambiguous translated residues. A V3J clonotype was defined by an identical inferred V gene, J gene, and CDR3 amino acid sequence. Percentage overlap between repertoires was computed as shared unique clonotypes divided by the size of the smaller repertoire. RTK rarefaction, the Chao1 estimator, and Recon v2.1 estimates of unobserved clonotypes were used to assess repertoire richness. Generation probabilities for all TCRbeta clonotypes obtained by the gDNA method from a handful of donors were computed using OLGA. TCRdb's version of the immuneACCESS table is confined to in-frame rearrangements and falls short of the full clone set. An unresolved V gene accounts for under half of the shortfall where checked; the remainder is of unknown origin. That table is the source of V, J and clone size, and D and trimming were worked out from the DNA. This sample lists approximately 720,000 clones; 72% were detected once. The ten largest clonotypes hold 1.8% of the sample.

In regard to this clone: Its antigen is still unknown. Base qualities are missing; no much larger clone stands one base away.

What the work shows at the level of the full study, not this receptor alone: Even with the large sequencing depth, rarefaction of the sorted-subset datasets indicated that sequencing was incomplete. The genetic and exposure-history diversity represented was limited by the small number of donors. Based on pairwise subsampling, the degree of clonotype sharing among donors was expected to be affected by sequencing depth. Across a few donors, 4.5% to 6.5% of naive CD4, around 3.5% of naive CD8, under 2.5% of memory CD4, and approximately 0.4% of memory CD8 clonotypes were shared. Only blood was sampled, and tissue TCR repertoires likely differ from those in blood. Estimated clonotype richness was generally larger for naive than for memory subsets. Compared with non-shared clonotypes, clonotypes shared by all four sorted-subset donors had higher generation probabilities.

Healthy HIV-negative adults with no recently reported acute infections or vaccinations were included as donors. Only Caucasian adults living in Nashville, Tennessee, USA were represented among the donors. CD4+ T cells were enriched through magnetic negative selection, after which naive cells were positively selected on CD45RA and the remaining negative fraction served as the memory subset. After blood collection by leukapheresis, PBMCs were isolated using Ficoll-Histopaque density gradient centrifugation and then cryopreserved in the vapor phase of liquid nitrogen. Analytical flow cytometry was used to check the purity and quantity of every magnetically sorted T cell population. Genomic DNA was isolated from each sorted fraction and quantified by UV absorbance on a Nanodrop 2000c. The germline V gene specifies SGHDN as CDR1 and FVKESK as CDR2. Compared with germline, V lacks 1 base and J lacks 2 bases; bases without a gene match: 9. The cysteine opens and the phenylalanine closes a CDR3 of 18 amino acids. The retained sequence is limited to the CDR3, 54 bases, with the frame set at the first base.

Here the chain combines TRBV14 and TRBJ2-5; 11 of the junction bases match TRBD2. The sequenced sample consisted of memory CD4+ T cells sorted from blood. The intended sense of this specimen's cell subset or site label: CD45RA-negative fraction. The TCR comes from a woman aged 30 to 39 in good health. At the DNA level, the sequence is TGTGCCAGCAGCCAAGGCTATTTCGGACTAGCGGGTCAAGAGACCCAGTACTTC. This codes for CASSQGYFGLAGQETQYF. Where the CDR3 stops, the reference TRBV14 and TRBJ2-5 genes take over; the full variable domain is EAGVTQFPSHSVIEKGQTVTLRCDPISGHDNLYWYRRVMGKEIKFLLHFVKESKQDESGMPNNRFLAERTGGTYSTLKVQPAELEDSGVYFCASSQGYFGLAGQETQYFGPGTRLLVL.